These 7 T cell receptor beta chains originate from one sample sequenced in a study. TCRdb re-analysed the 5' RACE reads in MiXCR, keeping a single row per CDR3 protein. The data show tens of thousands of distinct CDR3 sequences, over 25% seen once. Sequenced input: memory CD4+ T cells sorted from a lymph node. Subset indicated: memory CD4+ T cells, CD4+CD45RO+CD25-. The source is a female donor with breast cancer.

The rearrangement links TRBV27 to TRBJ1-4; D gene uncertain. The length of the CDR3 is 13 residues. Germline CDR1 and CDR2: MNHEY and SMNVEV (reference sequence). V lost 3 bases and J 4 bases, leaving 6 bases between the germline ends. CDR3 region: CASSFNDNEKLFF. The CDR3 nucleotides read TGTGCCAGCAGTTTTAACGATAATGAAAAACTGTTTTTT.

This clonotype was observed a handful of times. The genes are TRBV20-1 and TRBJ2-3; D perhaps matches TRBD2 (7 bases). Trimming took off 5 bases at V and 5 bases at J, with 32 bases between the two ends. The CDR3 has 19 amino acids. Germline CDR1 DFQATT, CDR2 SNEGSKA (reference sequence). Here the CDR3 reads CSAGKGLVGGELKVDTQYF. The CDR3 region has the DNA TGCAGTGCTGGGAAAGGACTAGTGGGGGGCGAGCTTAAGGTAGATACGCAGTATTTT.

Remarks on this clonotype: Likely a read error: the CDR3 ends without its conserved phenylalanine or tryptophan. The CDR3 reads CASSLRRAGRQETQYL. The CDR3, as DNA: TGTGCCAGCTCACTGCGGCGAGCGGGGAGACAAGAGACCCAGTACCTC. The J gene is TRBJ2-5, the V gene TRBV18; 7 bases fit TRBD2. The trim removed 4 bases at V and 2 bases at J, leaving 10 bases unmatched. The CDR3 spans 16 residues. Germline CDR1 is KGHSH and CDR2 is LQKENI.

The rearrangement joins TRBV4-1 to TRBJ1-6; TRBD1 matches 7 bases. CDR3 size: 15 residues. V trimming: 1 base; J trimming: 6 bases; junction bases outside the gene matches: 3. The germline CDR1 and CDR2 sequences are MGHRA and YSYEKL. The CDR3, as DNA: TGCGCCAGCAGCCAAGGGGACAGCGGTAATTCACCCCTCCACTTT. The encoded protein is CASSQGDSGNSPLHF.

This clonotype was seen a few times. The DNA of the CDR3 is TGTGCCAGCAGTTACCGGTTTGAGCTGACAGGCCCATCTGGGGCCAACGTCCTGACTTTC. Translating it yields CASSYRFELTGPSGANVLTF. V is TRBV6-5 and J is TRBJ2-6; a possible D gene is TRBD1 (6 bases). The CDR3 has 20 residues. The V gene's germline CDR1 is MNHEY and CDR2 SVGAGI. Trimming removed 2 bases at V and 1 base at J, with 21 bases between.

The chain recombines TRBV7-2 with TRBJ2-5; D gene unclear. CDR1 and CDR2 from the germline V gene are SGHTA and FQGNSA. The CDR3 extends over 13 amino acids. The V gene lost 8 bases and the J gene lost 2 bases, with 12 bases spanning the gap. For the CDR3, the DNA is TGTGCCAGCGGGGTGCGGAGTCAAGAGACCCAGTACTTC. This codes for CASGVRSQETQYF.

This clonotype was seen ten or more times. This chain uses TRBV5-1 with TRBJ1-4; the D gene is possibly TRBD1 (6 bases). This CDR3 comprises 16 residues. Germline lookup yields CDR1 SGHRS and CDR2 YFSETQ. V was pared by 0 bases and J by 4 bases, with 13 bases between. The chain's CDR3 is CASSLESGTINEKLFF. CDR3 DNA sequence: TGCGCCAGCAGCTTGGAGTCCGGGACAATTAATGAAAAACTGTTTTTT.